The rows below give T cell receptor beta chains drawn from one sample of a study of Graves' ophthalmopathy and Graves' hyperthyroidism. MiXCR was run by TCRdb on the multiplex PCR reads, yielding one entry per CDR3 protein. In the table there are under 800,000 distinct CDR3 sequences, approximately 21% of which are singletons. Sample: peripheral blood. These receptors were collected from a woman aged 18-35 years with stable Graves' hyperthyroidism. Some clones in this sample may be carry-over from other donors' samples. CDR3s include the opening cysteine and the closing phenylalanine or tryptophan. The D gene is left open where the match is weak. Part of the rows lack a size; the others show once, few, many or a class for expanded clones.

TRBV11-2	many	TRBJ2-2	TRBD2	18	TGTGCCAGCAGCATGACTAGCGGGGGCACCTTGGGCACCGGGGAGCTGTTTTTT	CASSMTSGGTLGTGELFF
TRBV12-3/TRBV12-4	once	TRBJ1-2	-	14	TGTGCCAGCAGTCCCCGAGCGGCCTTCTATGGCTACACCTTC	CASSPRAAFYGYTF
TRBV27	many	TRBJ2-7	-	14	TGTGCCAGCAGTTTTACCGGACAGATGTACGAGCAGTACTTC	CASSFTGQMYEQYF
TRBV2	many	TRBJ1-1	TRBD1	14	TGTGCCAGCAGTGGGGAGGACAGGGTAACTGAAGCTTTCTTT	CASSGEDRVTEAFF
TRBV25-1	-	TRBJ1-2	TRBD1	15	TGTGCCAGCTGTTCATCGGGACAGACTTTCTATGGCTACACCTTC	CASCSSGQTFYGYTF
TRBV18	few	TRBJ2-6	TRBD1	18	TGTGCCAGCTCACCAACCGGGACAGGGGGTACTGGGGCCAACGTCCTGACTTTC	CASSPTGTGGTGANVLTF
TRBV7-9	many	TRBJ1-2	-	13	TGTGCCAGCAGCCCCCCCGGGGAGTATGGCTACACCTTC	CASSPPGEYGYTF
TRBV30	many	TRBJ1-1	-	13	TGTGCCTGGATACCAGGGGTAGGGGGTGAAGCTTTCTTT	CAWIPGVGGEAFF
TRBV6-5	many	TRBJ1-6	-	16	TGTGCCAGCAGTTACTCGAGTAGGGGAAAGGATTCACCCCTCCACTTT	CASSYSSRGKDSPLHF
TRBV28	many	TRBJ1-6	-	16	TGTGCCAGCAGCCCCATCGTACCTGCCTATAATTCACCCCTCCACTTT	CASSPIVPAYNSPLHF
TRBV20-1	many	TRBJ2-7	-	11	TGCAGTGCTATCCCAGCTGGCGAGCAGTACTTC	CSAIPAGEQYF
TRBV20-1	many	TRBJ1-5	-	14	TGCAGTGCTAGCTCACACCGTAGCAATCAGCCCCAGCATTTT	CSASSHRSNQPQHF
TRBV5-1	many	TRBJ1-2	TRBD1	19	TGCGCCAGCAGCGTTGTAGGGGTCGACAGGGGACGAAGAGACTATGGCTACACCTTC	CASSVVGVDRGRRDYGYTF
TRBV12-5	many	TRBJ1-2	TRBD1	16	TGTGCTAGTGGTTTGGTTACAGGGGAGAATAGCTATGGCTACACCTTC	CASGLVTGENSYGYTF
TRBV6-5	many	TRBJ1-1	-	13	TGTGCCAGCAGTTGGGGGGGCGCGTACGAAGCTTTCTTT	CASSWGGAYEAFF
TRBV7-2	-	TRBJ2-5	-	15	TGTGCCAGCAGCCGCGACGGGGGCCCCGAAGAGACCCAGTACTTC	CASSRDGGPEETQYF
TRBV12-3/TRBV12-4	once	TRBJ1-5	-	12	TGTGCCAGCACCTCGGACAATCAGCCCCAGCACTTT	CASTSDNQPQHF
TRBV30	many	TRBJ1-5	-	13	TGTGCCTGGAGTGAGCAGGAAGGCCAGCCCCAGCATTTT	CAWSEQEGQPQHF
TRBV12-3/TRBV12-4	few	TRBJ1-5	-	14	TGTGCCAGCAGCAGGGCGGGGCAGGGGCAGCCCCAGCATTTT	CASSRAGQGQPQHF
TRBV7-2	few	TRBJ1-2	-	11	TGTGCCAGCAGATCCAGGGTGGACTACACCTTC	CASRSRVDYTF
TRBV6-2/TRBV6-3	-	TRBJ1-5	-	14	TGTGCCAGCAGAAGACACCGGGAAAATCAGCCCCAGCATTTT	CASRRHRENQPQHF
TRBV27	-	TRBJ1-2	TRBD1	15	TGTGCCAGCAGTTTCGGGACAGGCCCAGGCTATGGCTACACCTTC	CASSFGTGPGYGYTF
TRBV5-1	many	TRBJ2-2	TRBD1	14	TGCGCCAGCAGCTTGCAAACAGGGGACGGGGAGCTGTTTTTT	CASSLQTGDGELFF
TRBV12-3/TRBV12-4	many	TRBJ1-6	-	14	TGTGCCAGCAGTCCACCGTATAAGCTCTCACCCCTCCACTTT	CASSPPYKLSPLHF